What follows is one T cell receptor (beta chain) and its context. This clone was picked up one time. The antigen this receptor binds is unknown. The record has no base qualities; no much larger clone is one base away. Trimming leaves V shorter by 5 bases and J shorter by 6 bases, with the junction holding 13 bases beyond the gene matches. There are 15 amino acids in the CDR3, from cysteine to phenylalanine inclusive. The only DNA kept is the CDR3, 45 bases in frame from the first base. The germline V gene encodes CDR1 LNHNV and CDR2 YYDKDF (reference sequence). The data were obtained in a study of blood T cell repertoires in COVID-19 (dated by TCRdb to about 2020). Study-level background: Samples from collaborators originated in the United States, Italy and Spain and spanned both the acute and convalescent phases of COVID-19. A de-identified subject ID, COVID-19 status, age in years and sex were almost always included in the sample metadata. Subjects who had been exposed to COVID-19, were actively infected with it, or had recovered from it provided the deeply sampled blood TCRbeta repertoires that made up the dataset. Samples were obtained from the ongoing ImmuneRACE study (first 160 participants) and from over a thousand subjects provided by 6 global collaborators. Where available, HLA class I and class II types were taken from metadata supplied by the sample provider and were not determined by assay-based typing. The material from the prospective study consisted of cDNA or gDNA derived from T cells, B-cell-depleted T cells, or PBMCs. The repertoires were released in a freely available public database intended as a resource for research on the immune response to SARS-CoV-2.

TCRbeta CDR3 regions were amplified from genomic DNA by means of the immunoSEQ Assay, a bias-controlled multiplex PCR. The source study handled its data this way. The number of nucleated cells in each sample was estimated by amplification of reference gene primers within the assay. To quantify the absolute abundance of each unique TCRbeta CDR3 rearrangement, sequence reads were collapsed and filtered. For each sample, productive Simpson clonality was calculated as the square root of Simpson's diversity index over productive rearrangements. Imported from immuneACCESS, the table was reduced by TCRdb to in-frame sequences with V and J called. These copies leave out some clones; in studies compared against another copy, an unresolved V gene accounts for under half, and the cause of the remainder is not known. The V and J calls and the clone size are those of that table, but D and trimming were determined from the DNA. The sample table lists about 200,000 clones, 92% of them with a count of one. The ten largest clones take up 1% to 1.5% of the sample.

Each collaborating institution followed its own protocols to collect whole blood in K2EDTA tubes. For TCRbeta analysis, collaborator samples were shipped as frozen whole blood, as isolated PBMCs, or as DNA extracted from either sample type. Results and caveats for the whole study, not just this receptor: How much clinical and demographic metadata was included differed by source and by participant, and the metadata was provided uncurated.

Sequencing input: peripheral blood. The rearrangement joined TRBV15 to TRBJ2-7, with 7 central nucleotides matching TRBD1. The receptor comes from a man aged 25 to 45 with acute or convalescent COVID-19. For the CDR3, the sequence is CATSRLWGQGVEQYF. The DNA is as follows: TGTGCCACCAGCCGCCTATGGGGGCAGGGGGTCGAGCAGTACTTC.